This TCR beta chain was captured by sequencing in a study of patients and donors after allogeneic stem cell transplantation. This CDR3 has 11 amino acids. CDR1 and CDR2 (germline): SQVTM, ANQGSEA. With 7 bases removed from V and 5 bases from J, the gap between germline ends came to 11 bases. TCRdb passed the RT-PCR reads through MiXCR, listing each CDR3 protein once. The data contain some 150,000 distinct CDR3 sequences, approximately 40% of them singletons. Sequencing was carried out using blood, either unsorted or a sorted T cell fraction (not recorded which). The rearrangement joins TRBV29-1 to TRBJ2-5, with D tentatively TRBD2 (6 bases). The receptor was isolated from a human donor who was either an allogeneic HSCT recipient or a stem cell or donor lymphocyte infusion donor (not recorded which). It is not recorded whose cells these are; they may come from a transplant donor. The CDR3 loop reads CSGHAGETQYF. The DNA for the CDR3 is TGCAGCGGTCACGCGGGGGAGACCCAGTACTTC.